Shown below are 30 T cell receptor beta chains from a single sample sequenced in a study of blood T cells in healthy people across ages. A second PCR of 7 to 11 cycles used a sample-barcoded 5' primer and a J-beta primer mix. MiXCR was run by TCRdb on the 5' RACE reads, yielding one entry per CDR3 protein. This table has approximately 1,700,000 distinct CDR3 sequences, around 40% appearing once. The sample comprised blood. All receptors come from a human donor in good health.

V is TRBV20-1 and J is TRBJ2-5; the match to TRBD2 covers 10 bases. The assigned J gene may be wrong: the sequence end matches TRBJ2-7 better. The CDR3 is 15 residues long. Germline CDR1 DFQATT, CDR2 SNEGSKA (reference sequence). The CDR3 nucleotides are TGCAGTGCTAGATCGTATAGCGGGGGGCGTCACGAGCAGTACTTC. This translates into CSARSYSGGRHEQYF.

The genes are TRBV5-1 and TRBJ2-3; 13 bases align to TRBD2. The CDR3 sequence is 16 residues long. Germline V gene data show CDR1 as SGHRS and CDR2 as YFSETQ. V shed 4 bases and J 5 bases; nucleotides not matched to a gene: 7. This CDR3 is CASSVGLAGREDTQYF. The CDR3, as DNA: TGCGCCAGCAGCGTGGGACTAGCGGGGCGGGAAGATACGCAGTATTTT.

The chain links TRBV7-2 to TRBJ2-5, with D perhaps TRBD1 (5 bases). V was pared by 4 bases and J by 2 bases, with 11 bases between. The CDR3 loop spans 14 amino acids. In germline, CDR1 is SGHTA, CDR2 FQGNSA. CDR3 loop: CASSSRQRQETQYF. The CDR3 DNA reads as TGTGCCAGCAGCTCTAGACAGAGACAAGAGACCCAGTACTTC.

The chain recombines TRBV10-3 with TRBJ2-7; 9 bases map to TRBD1. The CDR3 length is 15 residues. Germline CDR1 and CDR2: ENHRY and SYGVKD. The V and J ends lost 6 bases and 4 bases, in that order; junction bases with no gene match: 10. The CDR3 spells CAIRGSTGQGYEQYF. CDR3 coding DNA: TGTGCCATCAGAGGGAGCACGGGACAGGGTTACGAGCAGTACTTC.

This clonotype was seen a single time. At one end, the junction sequence differs from germline, possibly due to a read error. The chain is built from TRBV11-3 and TRBJ1-2; D is perhaps TRBD1 (6 bases). The CDR3 consists of 14 residues. CDR1 is SGHNT and CDR2 is YENEEA in the germline V gene. The CDR3 DNA sequence: TGTGCCAGCAGCCCACCGGGGGGGCCTTATGACTACACCTTC. Its translation is CASSPPGGPYDYTF.

The table lists this clonotype with a few counts. The chain joins TRBV6-2 or TRBV6-3 to TRBJ1-1, with D uncertain. The CDR3 has 17 amino acids. The V end lost 6 bases, the J end lost 0 bases, and 20 bases lay between the germline ends. Looked up from germline, CDR1 is MNHEY and CDR2 is SVGEGT. The CDR3: CASSPGPINNMNTEAFF. The CDR3, as DNA: TGTGCCAGCAGCCCCGGGCCTATCAACAACATGAACACTGAAGCTTTCTTT.

This chain's CDR3 is CASSYEGDSRETQYF. CDR3 coding DNA: TGTGCCAGCAGTTACGAAGGCGACAGCCGCGAGACCCAGTACTTC. V is TRBV6-5 and J is TRBJ2-5, with D possibly TRBD1 on 5 matching bases. Trimming pared 2 bases from V and 5 bases from J, leaving 15 bases between. The CDR3 totals 15 residues. Per the germline V gene, CDR1 is MNHEY and CDR2 is SVGAGI.

This clonotype was seen a few times. This chain joins TRBV11-2 and TRBJ2-1; TRBD2 matches 9 bases. This CDR3 region has 17 residues. V was pared by 0 bases and J by 1 base, with 4 bases of the junction left unmatched. Germline V gives CDR1 SGHAT, CDR2 FQNNGV. CDR3 sequence (DNA): TGTGCCAGCAGCTTAGATCCGCGGGGGGGATCCTACAATGAGCAGTTCTTC. It codes for CASSLDPRGGSYNEQFF.

The chain uses TRBV20-1 and TRBJ2-5; 12 nucleotides agree with TRBD2. Germline CDR1 reads DFQATT; CDR2 reads SNEGSKA (reference sequence). The CDR3 length is 15 residues. V was clipped by 3 bases and J by 4 bases; unmatched bases: 6. The DNA for the CDR3 is TGCAGTGCTAGGGAACTAGCGGGGGGAGCAGAGACCCAGTACTTC. This sequence encodes CSARELAGGAETQYF.

CDR3 protein: CASSNQDGFYEQYF. The CDR3 nucleotides are TGTGCCAGCAGTAACCAGGACGGATTCTACGAGCAGTACTTC. The rearrangement links TRBV25-1 to TRBJ2-7; D unclear. CDR1 MGHDK and CDR2 SYGVNS come from the germline V gene. CDR3 size: 14 residues. The V gene lost 5 bases and the J gene lost 3 bases, with 14 bases spanning the gap.

This chain links TRBV6-1 with TRBJ2-1; 10 bases align to TRBD2. The CDR3 runs 15 residues. CDR1 is MNHNS, CDR2 SASEGT, per germline. V lost 7 bases and J lost 4; bases outside the gene matches: 7. CDR3 residues: CASTDSGGSYNEQFF. As DNA, the CDR3 is TGTGCCAGCACGGATAGCGGGGGGAGTTACAATGAGCAGTTCTTC.

V usage is TRBV6-1 and J usage is TRBJ1-5; D may be TRBD1 (5 bases). The CDR3 length is 15 residues. The ends were cut back, 8 bases at V and 7 bases at J, with 21 bases in the middle. Per germline, CDR1 MNHNS and CDR2 SASEGT. CDR3 sequence (DNA): TGTGCCAGCCGATTGGGGGTCGGAATCCCCCAGCCCCAGCATTTT. Translating it yields CASRLGVGIPQPQHF.

Details on this clonotype: This may be a read error, as it is one base from a much larger clone. This sequence joins TRBV7-2 and TRBJ1-2; 11 nucleotides align to TRBD1. CDR3 length: 17 residues. J gave up 9 bases and V 1 base, and 13 bases lay outside the gene matches. Germline CDR1 reads SGHTA; CDR2 reads FQGNSA. This CDR3 is CASSLVGWTGGTVSYTF. CDR3 coding DNA: TGTGCCAGCAGCTTAGTGGGATGGACAGGGGGCACGGTTAGCTACACCTTC.

For this clonotype: A read error may produce the germline difference seen at one junction end. The genes are TRBV15 and TRBJ2-1; D call uncertain. The germline V gene has CDR1 LNHNV and CDR2 YYDKDF (reference sequence). The CDR3 is made up of 13 amino acids. This CDR3 reads CATRRDPLGEQFF. The CDR3 coding sequence is TGTGCCACCAGGAGAGATCCCCTCGGGGAGCAGTTCTTC.

This clonotype was recorded a few times. The chain combines TRBV6-1 with TRBJ1-2; the D gene is possibly TRBD1 (6 bases). CDR1 is MNHNS and CDR2 is SASEGT in the germline V gene. Between the trimmed V and J ends, which lost 6 bases and 1 base, there was a span of 18 bases. The CDR3 consists of 16 residues. CDR3 in amino acids: CASRLPGEGVNYGYTF. CDR3 in DNA: TGTGCCAGCAGACTACCAGGGGAGGGCGTTAACTATGGCTACACCTTC.

Many counts were recorded for this clonotype. V gene TRBV27 combines with J gene TRBJ1-2; no clear D gene. Germline V CDR1 and CDR2: MNHEY, SMNVEV (reference sequence). V gave up 4 bases and J gave up 2 bases, with 14 bases separating them. This CDR3 spans 15 amino acids. The DNA of the CDR3 is TGTGCCAGCAGTTCCCTTGGGTCGGGGAACTATGGCTACACCTTC. Translating it yields CASSSLGSGNYGYTF.

This chain links TRBV5-6 with TRBJ2-5, with TRBD1 matching over 11 bases. Germline trimming cut 0 bases from V and 5 bases from J; bases unmatched to any gene: 3. Germline V gene sequence: CDR1 SGHDT, CDR2 YYEEEE. This CDR3 contains 15 residues. The CDR3 sequence is CASSLEGQGVETQYF. Written as DNA, the CDR3 is TGTGCCAGCAGCTTGGAGGGACAGGGGGTGGAGACCCAGTACTTC.

This chain links TRBV6-6 with TRBJ1-3; D ambiguous. CDR3 length: 14 amino acids. Germline V gene sequence: CDR1 MNHNY, CDR2 SVGAGI (reference sequence). V lost 6 bases, J lost 0 bases, and 9 bases lay in between. Here the CDR3 DNA reads TGTGCCAGCAGAGGATGGGGCTCTGGAAACACCATATATTTT. Translating it yields CASRGWGSGNTIYF.

The rearrangement links TRBV7-3 to TRBJ2-1, with 7 bases lining up with TRBD1. Trimming removed 7 bases from V and 7 bases from J; junction bases left unmatched: 7. The CDR3 covers 13 residues. From germline, CDR1 is SGHTA and CDR2 FQGTGA. The CDR3 region has the DNA TGTGCCAGCAACCTCGGGACAGTTAATGAGCAGTTCTTC. The encoded protein is CASNLGTVNEQFF.

The gene calls are TRBV7-2 and TRBJ1-2; D is ambiguous. Germline lookup yields CDR1 SGHTA and CDR2 FQGNSA. With 6 bases removed from V and 10 bases from J, the gap between germline ends came to 18 bases. This CDR3 has 13 residues. The CDR3 protein is CASSPPGTTVYTF. CDR3 bases: TGTGCCAGCAGTCCCCCGGGCACGACTGTCTACACCTTC. Using reference TRBV7-2 and TRBJ1-2 for the parts outside the CDR3, the full variable domain is GAGVSQSPSNKVTEKGKDVELRCDPISGHTALYWYRQSLGQGLEFLIYFQGNSAPDKSGLPSDRFSAERTGGSVSTLTIQRTQQEDSAVYLCASSPPGTTVYTFGSGTRLTVV.

The chain combines TRBV6-1 with TRBJ2-3; 9 positions match TRBD1. This CDR3 region has 15 residues. The trim removed 10 bases at V and 7 bases at J, leaving 15 bases unmatched. The germline CDR1 and CDR2 sequences are MNHNS and SASEGT. The CDR3 sequence: CATLTGTGIPNTQYF. The CDR3 DNA reads as TGTGCCACCTTAACCGGGACAGGGATCCCAAATACGCAGTATTTT.

The chain uses TRBV29-1 and TRBJ2-5; D tentatively reads TRBD1 or TRBD2 (5 bases each). The CDR3 is made up of 12 amino acids. Trimming left V 1 base short and J 5 bases short, with 8 bases between. Germline V gene sequence: CDR1 SQVTM, CDR2 ANQGSEA. The CDR3 protein is CSVEVGTETQYF. As DNA, the CDR3 is TGCAGCGTTGAAGTAGGGACGGAGACCCAGTACTTC.

The chain links TRBV20-1 to TRBJ2-3; D is unclear. Germline V gene sequence: CDR1 DFQATT, CDR2 SNEGSKA (reference sequence). V was clipped by 0 bases and J by 0 bases, with 10 bases between them. The CDR3 length is 15 residues. The CDR3 sequence: CSARDRVPSTDTQYF. CDR3 DNA sequence: TGCAGTGCTAGAGATCGCGTCCCTAGCACAGATACGCAGTATTTT.

This clonotype has more than one count but fewer than ten. The V call is TRBV4-1, the J call TRBJ2-1; D remains ambiguous. CDR3 length: 16 amino acids. Trimming cost V 0 bases and J 5 bases, with 14 bases left between them. The germline CDR1 and CDR2 sequences are MGHRA and YSYEKL. CDR3 bases: TGCGCCAGCAGCCAAGAGGCTGGGGTGGTCAACAATGAGCAGTTCTTC. Its protein product is CASSQEAGVVNNEQFF.

The chain links TRBV28 to TRBJ2-1; D possibly matches TRBD1 or TRBD2 (5 bases each). Trimming removed 3 bases from V and 3 bases from J, with 12 bases in between. The CDR3 contains 15 residues. Germline values: CDR1 MDHEN, CDR2 SYDVKM. The CDR3 sequence is CASSLGVRNYNEQFF. The CDR3 DNA reads as TGTGCCAGCAGTTTGGGGGTTCGGAACTACAATGAGCAGTTCTTC. Together with reference TRBV28 and TRBJ2-1, the CDR3 gives the full variable domain: DVKVTQSSRYLVKRTGEKVFLECVQDMDHENMFWYRQDPGLGLRLIYFSYDVKMKEKGDIPEGYSVSREKKERFSLILESASTNQTSMYLCASSLGVRNYNEQFFGPGTRLTVL.

The chain has TRBV7-3 and TRBJ2-1; 10 nucleotides agree with TRBD2. The CDR3 is 15 residues long. The V gene's germline CDR1 is SGHTA and CDR2 FQGTGA. V shed 5 bases and J 8 bases; nucleotides not matched to a gene: 9. This CDR3 reads CASSPGVAGGYEQFF. The CDR3 nucleotides are TGTGCCAGCAGCCCCGGGGTAGCGGGGGGCTATGAGCAGTTCTTC.

This clonotype was seen a handful of times. This sequence joins TRBV5-5 and TRBJ2-1; TRBD2 matches 7 bases. V shed 9 bases, J shed 9 bases, and the junction held 15 bases outside the gene matches. This CDR3 has 14 residues. In germline, CDR1 is SGHKS, CDR2 YYEKEE (reference sequence). CDR3: CATRGVRPQGEQFF. CDR3 bases: TGTGCCACCCGGGGGGTTAGGCCTCAAGGTGAGCAGTTCTTC.

This clonotype was observed a few times. The rearrangement uses TRBV15 and TRBJ2-7; a weak D match, TRBD1 (5 bases). Per the germline V gene, CDR1 is LNHNV and CDR2 is YYDKDF (reference sequence). The CDR3 has 15 residues. Trimming shortened V by 0 bases and J by 4 bases, and 13 bases separated the two germline ends. Here the CDR3 reads CATSRDKGVPYEQYF. The DNA for the CDR3 is TGTGCCACCAGCAGAGACAAAGGGGTCCCGTACGAGCAGTACTTC.

This chain connects TRBV6-5 to TRBJ1-1; tentative D call: TRBD1 (6 bases). CDR3 length: 12 residues. The germline V and J ends were trimmed by 7 bases and 4 bases, with 10 bases remaining between them. Germline V gives CDR1 MNHEY, CDR2 SVGAGI. The CDR3: CASIGGATEAFF. DNA of the CDR3: TGTGCCAGCATTGGGGGGGCCACTGAAGCTTTCTTT.

This chain uses TRBV29-1 with TRBJ2-1; D is unclear. V was cut by 5 bases and J by 10 bases, with 9 bases left in between. The CDR3 runs to 10 residues. Germline CDR1 is SQVTM and CDR2 is ANQGSEA. The CDR3 DNA is TGCAGCGTTTATTGGTCCGAGCAGTTCTTC. Translated, it gives CSVYWSEQFF.